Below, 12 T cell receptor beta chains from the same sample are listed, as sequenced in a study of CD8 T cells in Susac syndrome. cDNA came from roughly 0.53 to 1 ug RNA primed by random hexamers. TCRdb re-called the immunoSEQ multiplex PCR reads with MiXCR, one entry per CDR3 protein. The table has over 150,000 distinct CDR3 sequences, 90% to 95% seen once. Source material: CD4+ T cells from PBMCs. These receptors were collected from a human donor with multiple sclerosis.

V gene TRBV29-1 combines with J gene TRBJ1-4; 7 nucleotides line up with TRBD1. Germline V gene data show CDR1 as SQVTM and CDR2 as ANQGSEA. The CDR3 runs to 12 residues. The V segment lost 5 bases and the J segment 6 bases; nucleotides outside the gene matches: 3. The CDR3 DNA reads TGCAGCGTTCGCGACAGGGATGAAAAACTGTTTTTT. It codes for CSVRDRDEKLFF.

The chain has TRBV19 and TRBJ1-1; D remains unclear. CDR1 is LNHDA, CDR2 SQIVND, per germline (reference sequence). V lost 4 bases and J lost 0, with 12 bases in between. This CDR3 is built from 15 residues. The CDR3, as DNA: TGTGCCAGTAGTAGCCAGAAAAACATGAACACTGAAGCTTTCTTT. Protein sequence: CASSSQKNMNTEAFF.

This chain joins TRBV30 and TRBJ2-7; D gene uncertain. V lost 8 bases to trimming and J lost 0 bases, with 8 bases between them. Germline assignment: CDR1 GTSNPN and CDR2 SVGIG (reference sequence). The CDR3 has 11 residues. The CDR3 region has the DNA TGTGCCAACGGGCCCTCCTACGAGCAGTACTTC. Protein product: CANGPSYEQYF.

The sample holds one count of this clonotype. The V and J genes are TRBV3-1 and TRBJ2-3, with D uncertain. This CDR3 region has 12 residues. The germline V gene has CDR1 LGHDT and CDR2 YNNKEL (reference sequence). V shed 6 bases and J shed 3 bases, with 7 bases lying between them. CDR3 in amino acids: CASSGATDTQYF. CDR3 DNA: TGTGCCAGCAGTGGCGCAACAGATACGCAGTATTTT.

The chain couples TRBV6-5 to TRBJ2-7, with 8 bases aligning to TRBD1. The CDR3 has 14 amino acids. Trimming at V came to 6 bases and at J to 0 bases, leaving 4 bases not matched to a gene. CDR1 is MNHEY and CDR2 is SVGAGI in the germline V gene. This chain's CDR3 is CASRDREASYEQYF. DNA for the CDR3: TGTGCCAGCAGGGACAGGGAGGCCTCCTACGAGCAGTACTTC.

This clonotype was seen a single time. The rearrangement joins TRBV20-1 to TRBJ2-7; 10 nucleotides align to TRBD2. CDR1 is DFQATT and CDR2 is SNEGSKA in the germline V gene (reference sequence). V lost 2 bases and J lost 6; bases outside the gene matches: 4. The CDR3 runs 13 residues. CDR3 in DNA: TGCAGTGCTAGATTCCTAGCGGGAGCCGAGCAGTACTTC. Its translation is CSARFLAGAEQYF.

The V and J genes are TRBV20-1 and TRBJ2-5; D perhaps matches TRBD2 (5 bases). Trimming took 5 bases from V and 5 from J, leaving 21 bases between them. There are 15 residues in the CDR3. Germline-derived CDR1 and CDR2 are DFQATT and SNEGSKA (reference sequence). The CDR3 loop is CSAPLSGGLWETQYF. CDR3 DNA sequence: TGCAGTGCTCCACTCTCCGGAGGCCTCTGGGAGACCCAGTACTTC.

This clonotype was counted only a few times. CDR3 nucleotides: TGTGCCAGCTCACCACGGACAGGCCTAGATACGCAGTATTTT. It translates to CASSPRTGLDTQYF. The V gene is TRBV18, the J gene TRBJ2-3; 7 nucleotides line up with TRBD1. The CDR3 is made up of 14 amino acids. Germline CDR1 reads KGHSH; CDR2 reads LQKENI. Trimming took 1 base from V and 5 from J; bases not matched to a gene: 3.

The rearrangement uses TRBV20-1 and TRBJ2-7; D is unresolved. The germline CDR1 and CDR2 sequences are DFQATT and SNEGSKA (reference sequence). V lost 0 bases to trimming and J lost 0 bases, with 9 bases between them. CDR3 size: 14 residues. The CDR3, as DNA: TGCAGTGCTAGAGATCGGGCTGTCTCCTACGAGCAGTACTTC. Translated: CSARDRAVSYEQYF.

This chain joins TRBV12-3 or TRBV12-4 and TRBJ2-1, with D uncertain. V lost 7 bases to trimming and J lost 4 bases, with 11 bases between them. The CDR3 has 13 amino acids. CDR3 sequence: CASTPERYNEQFF. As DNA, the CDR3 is TGTGCCAGCACTCCCGAGAGATACAATGAGCAGTTCTTC.

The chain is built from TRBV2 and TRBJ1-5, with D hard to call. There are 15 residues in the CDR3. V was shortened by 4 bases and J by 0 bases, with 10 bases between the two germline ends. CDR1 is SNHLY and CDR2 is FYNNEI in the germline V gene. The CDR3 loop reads CASSVDRYSNQPQHF. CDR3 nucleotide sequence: TGTGCCAGCAGTGTTGATAGGTATAGCAATCAGCCCCAGCATTTT.

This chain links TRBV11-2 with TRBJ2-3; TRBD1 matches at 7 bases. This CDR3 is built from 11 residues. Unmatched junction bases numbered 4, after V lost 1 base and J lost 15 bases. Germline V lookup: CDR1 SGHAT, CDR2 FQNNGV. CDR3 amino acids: CASSLGGDRYF. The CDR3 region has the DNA TGTGCCAGCAGCTTAGGTGGGGACAGATATTTT.